The clone carrying this T cell receptor (beta chain) was found a few times. Its specificity is not known. The source of the sample is a study of CD8+CD57+ T cells in acquired aplastic anemia. Study at large: Sorting CD4+ and CD8+ cells gave DNA averaging 3.2 ug. Study-level results: Patients and controls shared fewer than 30 CD8+ CDR3 sequences.

CDR1 is MRHNA, CDR2 SNTAGT, per germline. The CDR3 extends over 13 amino acids. V shed 5 bases and J 8 bases; nucleotides not matched to a gene: 5. TCR beta VDJ and CDR3 profiling used genomic DNA as template. One entry per CDR3 protein, called by TCRdb with MiXCR from the reads. There are around 150,000 distinct CDR3 sequences in the sample; 65% to 75% occur only once, and 40% to 55% lies in the top ten. Patients selected for sequencing had displayed CD8+CD57+ cell expansion by flow cytometry. The sample taken for sequencing was sorted CD4+, CD8+, or CD8+CD57+ T cells (not recorded which) from PBMCs. The chain uses TRBV6-4 and TRBJ1-3, with 8 bases matching TRBD1. This sequence was found in a human donor with aplastic anemia. The CDR3 loop is CASSSGQGDTIYF. The CDR3 DNA follows: TGTGCCAGCAGTTCTGGACAGGGAGACACCATATATTTT.